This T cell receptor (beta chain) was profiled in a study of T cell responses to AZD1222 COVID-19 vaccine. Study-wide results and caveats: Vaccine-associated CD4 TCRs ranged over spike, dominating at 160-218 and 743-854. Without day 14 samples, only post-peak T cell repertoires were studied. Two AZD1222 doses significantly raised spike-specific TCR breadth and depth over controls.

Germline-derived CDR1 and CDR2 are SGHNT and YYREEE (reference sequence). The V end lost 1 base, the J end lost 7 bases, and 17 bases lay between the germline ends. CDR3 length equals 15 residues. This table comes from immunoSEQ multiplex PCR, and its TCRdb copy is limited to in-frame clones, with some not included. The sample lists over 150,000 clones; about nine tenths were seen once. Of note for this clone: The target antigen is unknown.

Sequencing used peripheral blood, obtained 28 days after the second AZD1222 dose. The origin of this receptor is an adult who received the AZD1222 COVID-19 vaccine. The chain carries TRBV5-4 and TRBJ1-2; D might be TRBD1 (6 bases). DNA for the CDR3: TGTGCCAGCAGCTTGCAAACGGACAGCGCGGTTGGCTACACCTTC. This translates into CASSLQTDSAVGYTF.